One and the same sample provided the 2 T cell receptor beta chains below, sequenced in a study of T-cell reconstitution after alpha-beta-depleted transplantation in children. Preparation of the TCRbeta library used unique molecular identifiers. TCRdb re-called the PCR reads through MiXCR, storing one row per CDR3 protein. The sample lists under 350,000 distinct CDR3 sequences; about 10% were seen once. The starting material was PBMCs from the stem cell graft donor, obtained from the stem cell graft. The receptors were gathered from a human donor who donated a stem cell graft to a child with SCID.

This clonotype was counted at least ten times. J is TRBJ1-2 and V is TRBV12-3 or TRBV12-4, with TRBD1 matching 8 bases. Losses at the gene ends were 9 bases for V and 7 bases for J; bases not matched to a gene: 7. This CDR3 comprises 12 residues. The CDR3 region is CASRQGTGGYTF. In DNA, the CDR3 is TGTGCCAGTAGACAGGGGACGGGTGGCTACACCTTC.

This sequence joins TRBV12-3 or TRBV12-4 and TRBJ2-3, with unresolved D. The CDR3 extends over 13 amino acids. Trimming left V 2 bases short and J 4 bases short, with 7 bases between. The CDR3 region has the DNA TGTGCCAGCAGTTTAACCGCTTCAGATACGCAGTATTTT. Protein sequence: CASSLTASDTQYF.